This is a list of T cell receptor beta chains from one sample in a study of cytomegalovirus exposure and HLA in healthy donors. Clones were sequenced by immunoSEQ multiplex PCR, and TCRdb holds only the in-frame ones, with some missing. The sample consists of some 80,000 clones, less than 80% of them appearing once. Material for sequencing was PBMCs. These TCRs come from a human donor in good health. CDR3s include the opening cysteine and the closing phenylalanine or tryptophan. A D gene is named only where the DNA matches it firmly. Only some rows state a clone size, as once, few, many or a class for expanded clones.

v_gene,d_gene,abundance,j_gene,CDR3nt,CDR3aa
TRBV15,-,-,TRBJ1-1,TGTGCCACCAGCAGAATGTACGGACAGAACACTGAAGCTTTCTTT,CATSRMYGQNTEAFF
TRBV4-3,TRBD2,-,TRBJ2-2,TGCGCCAGCAGCCAAGACGCGACTGGCGGGGGGCCAGGCGGCGGGGAGCTGTTTTTT,CASSQDATGGGPGGGELFF
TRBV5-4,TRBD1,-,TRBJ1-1,TGTGCCAGCAGCTTGGGGAGGGGGCTATCGGGAACTGAAGCTTTCTTT,CASSLGRGLSGTEAFF
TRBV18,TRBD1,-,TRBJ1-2,TGTGCCAGCTCACTGGGACAGGAGAACTATGGCTACACCTTC,CASSLGQENYGYTF
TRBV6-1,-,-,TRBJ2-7,TGTGCCAGCAAGACGGAGTCCTACGAGCAGTACTTC,CASKTESYEQYF
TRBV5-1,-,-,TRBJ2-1,TGCGCCAGCAGCTTGGCCAGGTTCGATGAGCAGTTCTTC,CASSLARFDEQFF
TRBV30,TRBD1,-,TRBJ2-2,TGTGCCTGGAGTAGTTACAGGGGGTTCCTCACCGGGGAGCTGTTTTTT,CAWSSYRGFLTGELFF
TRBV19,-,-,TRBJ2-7,TGTGCCAGTAGTATACTCCGGGGTGGCAGCTACGAGCAGTACTTC,CASSILRGGSYEQYF
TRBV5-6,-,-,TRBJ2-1,TGTGCCAGCAGCTTGCCTTACGGGGACAATGAGCAGTTCTTC,CASSLPYGDNEQFF
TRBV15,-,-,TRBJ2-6,TGTGCCACCAGCGCCTTTAGAGCGGTCAGCTCTGGGGCCAACGTCCTGACTTTC,CATSAFRAVSSGANVLTF
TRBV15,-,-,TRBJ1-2,TGTGCCACCAGCAGATTACAGGGAATGAACTATGGCTACACCTTC,CATSRLQGMNYGYTF
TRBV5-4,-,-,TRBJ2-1,TGTGCCAGCAGCTTACAACTAGCCCCCAACAATGAGCAGTTCTTC,CASSLQLAPNNEQFF
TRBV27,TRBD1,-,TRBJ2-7,TGTGCCAGCAAAAGGACAGGGGTAGGCTACGAGCAGTACTTC,CASKRTGVGYEQYF
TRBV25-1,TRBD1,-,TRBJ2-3,TGTTTACAGGGGGGAAGGAAGGAGGCAGATACGCAGTATTTT,CLQGGRKEADTQYF
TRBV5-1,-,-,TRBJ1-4,TGCGCCAGCAGCTTGACCCCGCTTCAGGAAAAACTGTTTTTT,CASSLTPLQEKLFF
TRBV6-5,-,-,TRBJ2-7,TGTGCCAGCAGTTACAACGAACAGAGCGAGCAGTACTTC,CASSYNEQSEQYF
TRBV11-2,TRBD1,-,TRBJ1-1,TGTGCCAGCAGCGGTCAACCCGGGACAGAAAAGAACACTGAAGCTTTCTTT,CASSGQPGTEKNTEAFF
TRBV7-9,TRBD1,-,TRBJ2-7,TGTGCCAGCAGCGGCGACAGGGGGGGTCGTTACGAGCAGTACTTC,CASSGDRGGRYEQYF
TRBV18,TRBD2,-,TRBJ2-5,TGTGCCAGCTCCACTAGCGGGGGGATCCAAGAGACCCAGTACTTC,CASSTSGGIQETQYF
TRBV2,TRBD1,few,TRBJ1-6,TGTGCCAGCAGTGAATTACAGGGGGGTTCACCCCTCCACTTT,CASSELQGGSPLHF
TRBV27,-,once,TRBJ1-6,TGTGCCAGCAGTGTACGGACAGTCCGAAATTCACCCCTCCACTTT,CASSVRTVRNSPLHF
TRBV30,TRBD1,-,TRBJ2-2,TGTGCCTGGAGTATCCCACAGGGGTACGGGGAGCTGTTTTTT,CAWSIPQGYGELFF
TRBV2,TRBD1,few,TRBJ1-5,TGTGCCAGCAGTGATGACAGGGGGAATCAGCCCCAGCATTTT,CASSDDRGNQPQHF
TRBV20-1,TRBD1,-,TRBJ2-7,TGCAGTGCAGGACAGGGCGACGAGCAGTACTTC,CSAGQGDEQYF
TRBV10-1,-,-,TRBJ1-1,TGCGCCAGCAGTGGACAGTACACTGAAGCTTTCTTT,CASSGQYTEAFF